This T cell receptor beta chain was captured in a study of CD8+CD57+ T cells in acquired aplastic anemia. Study-wide background: Each DNA sample taken from sorted CD4+ and CD8+ cells came to 3 to 4 ug on average.

This clonotype was observed once. The antigen remains unidentified. TCR beta VDJ combinations and CDR3 sequences were profiled from genomic DNA. TCRdb ran MiXCR on the reads and lists one entry per CDR3 protein. The table includes about 150,000 distinct CDR3 sequences, about 48% detected once. V dropped 3 bases and J dropped 1 base, with 10 bases sitting between them. Looked up from germline, CDR1 is LNHDA and CDR2 is SQIVND (reference sequence). CDR3 length: 15 residues. Points from the study as a whole: Patients and controls had CD8+ Simpson's diversity values that were not significantly distinct.

Sequencing involved patients with CD8+CD57+ cell expansion previously shown by flow cytometry. The chain is built from TRBV19 and TRBJ1-5; D is undetermined. The sequenced sample consisted of sorted CD4+, CD8+, or CD8+CD57+ T cells (not recorded which) from PBMCs. This TCR was sampled from a human donor with aplastic anemia. The CDR3 spells CASSMPGISNQPQHF. In DNA form, the CDR3 reads TGTGCCAGTAGTATGCCGGGGATCAGCAATCAGCCCCAGCATTTT.